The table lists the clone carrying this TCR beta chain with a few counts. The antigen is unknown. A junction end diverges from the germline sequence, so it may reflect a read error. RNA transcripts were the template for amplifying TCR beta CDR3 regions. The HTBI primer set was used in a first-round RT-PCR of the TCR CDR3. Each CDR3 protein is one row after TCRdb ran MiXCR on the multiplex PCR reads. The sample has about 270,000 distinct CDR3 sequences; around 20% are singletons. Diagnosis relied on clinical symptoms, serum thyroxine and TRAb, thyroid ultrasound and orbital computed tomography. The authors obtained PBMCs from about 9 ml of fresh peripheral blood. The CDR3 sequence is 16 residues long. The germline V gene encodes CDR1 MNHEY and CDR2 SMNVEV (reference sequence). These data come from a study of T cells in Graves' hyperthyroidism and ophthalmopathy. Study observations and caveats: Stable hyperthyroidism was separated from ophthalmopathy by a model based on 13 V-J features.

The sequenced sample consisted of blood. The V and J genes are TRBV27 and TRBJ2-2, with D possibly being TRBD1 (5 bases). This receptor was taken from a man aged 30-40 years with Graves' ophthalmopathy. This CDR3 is CASSLSPTGATGELFF. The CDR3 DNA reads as TGTGCCAGCAGCTTATCCCCCACAGGTGCGACCGGGGAGCTGTTTTTT.